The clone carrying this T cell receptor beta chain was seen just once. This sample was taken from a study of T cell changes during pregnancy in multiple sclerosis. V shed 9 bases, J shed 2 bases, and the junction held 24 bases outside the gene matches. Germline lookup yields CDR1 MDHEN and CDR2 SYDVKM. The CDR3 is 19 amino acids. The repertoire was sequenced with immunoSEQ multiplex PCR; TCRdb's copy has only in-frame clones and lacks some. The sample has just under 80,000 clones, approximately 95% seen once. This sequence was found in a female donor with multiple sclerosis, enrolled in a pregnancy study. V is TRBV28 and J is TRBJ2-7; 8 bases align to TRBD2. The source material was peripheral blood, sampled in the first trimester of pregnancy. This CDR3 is CASFGSHGAASGSTYEQYF. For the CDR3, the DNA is TGTGCCAGTTTTGGGTCCCACGGGGCGGCTAGCGGGTCGACCTACGAGCAGTACTTC.